A selection of T cell receptor beta chains follows, all from one sample in a study of blood T cell repertoires in COVID-19. Clones were read by immunoSEQ multiplex PCR, and TCRdb kept only the in-frame ones, dropping some. The sample lists under 250,000 clones; 75% to 85% were seen once. What was sequenced was peripheral blood. The receptors stem from a man in his forties or fifties with COVID-19, enrolled during active disease. The CDR3 runs from the conserved cysteine through the conserved F or W. D genes are given only for firm matches. Size is stated for part of the rows, as once, few or many counts, or as a class when the clone is expanded.

CDR3aa: CASSPPLGNYGYTF
CDR3nt: TGTGCCAGCAGCCCACCGCTAGGCAACTATGGCTACACCTTC
v_gene: TRBV5-4
j_gene: TRBJ1-2
abundance: -
d_gene: -

CDR3aa: CASSTAGLAGEAVDTQYF
CDR3nt: TGTGCCAGCAGTACCGCGGGACTAGCGGGGGAGGCCGTGGATACGCAGTATTTT
v_gene: TRBV28
j_gene: TRBJ2-3
abundance: -
d_gene: TRBD2

CDR3aa: CASRGGTSGGPSSYNEQFF
CDR3nt: TGTGCCAGCAGGGGAGGGACTAGCGGGGGGCCAAGCTCCTACAATGAGCAGTTCTTC
v_gene: TRBV28
j_gene: TRBJ2-1
abundance: once
d_gene: TRBD2

CDR3aa: CASSYERYYYEQYF
CDR3nt: TGTGCCAGCAGTTACGAGCGATATTACTACGAGCAGTACTTC
v_gene: TRBV6-2/TRBV6-3
j_gene: TRBJ2-7
abundance: -
d_gene: -

CDR3aa: CSAYWAGPLHF
CDR3nt: TGCAGTGCGTATTGGGCGGGACCCCTCCACTTT
v_gene: TRBV20-1
j_gene: TRBJ1-6
abundance: -
d_gene: -

CDR3aa: CATRREGTNTGELFF
CDR3nt: TGTGCCACACGAAGGGAGGGGACGAACACCGGGGAGCTGTTTTTT
v_gene: TRBV2
j_gene: TRBJ2-2
abundance: -
d_gene: TRBD2

CDR3aa: CASSPGHPYNEQFF
CDR3nt: TGTGCCAGCAGTCCGGGACACCCTTACAATGAGCAGTTCTTC
v_gene: TRBV6-4
j_gene: TRBJ2-1
abundance: -
d_gene: -

CDR3aa: CASSGKSKTGTRPDTQYF
CDR3nt: TGTGCCAGCAGTGGGAAGTCCAAAACCGGGACTAGGCCGGATACGCAGTATTTT
v_gene: TRBV9
j_gene: TRBJ2-3
abundance: once
d_gene: TRBD2

CDR3aa: CASSSTGSGSFYGYTF
CDR3nt: TGTGCCAGCAGCTCGACAGGGTCGGGGAGCTTCTATGGCTACACCTTC
v_gene: TRBV3-1/TRBV3-2
j_gene: TRBJ1-2
abundance: -
d_gene: TRBD1

CDR3aa: CASSLGDRGFVAFF
CDR3nt: TGCGCCAGCAGCTTGGGGGACAGGGGTTTCGTAGCTTTCTTT
v_gene: TRBV5-1
j_gene: TRBJ1-1
abundance: -
d_gene: TRBD1

CDR3aa: CASSYLQGDQETQYF
CDR3nt: TGCGCCAGCAGCTACCTACAGGGGGATCAAGAGACCCAGTACTTC
v_gene: TRBV5-1
j_gene: TRBJ2-5
abundance: -
d_gene: TRBD1

CDR3aa: CASSYQAIQPQHF
CDR3nt: TGTGCCAGCAGTTATCAGGCGATTCAGCCCCAGCATTTT
v_gene: TRBV2
j_gene: TRBJ1-5
abundance: few
d_gene: -

CDR3aa: CASSLSYSGRLETQYF
CDR3nt: TGTGCCAGCAGCTTGTCTTATTCAGGGCGGCTAGAGACCCAGTACTTC
v_gene: TRBV5-5
j_gene: TRBJ2-5
abundance: -
d_gene: -

CDR3aa: CASSENLGPQDRANEQFF
CDR3nt: TGCGCCAGCAGTGAGAACCTTGGACCCCAGGACAGGGCCAATGAGCAGTTCTTC
v_gene: TRBV10-1
j_gene: TRBJ2-1
abundance: -
d_gene: TRBD1

CDR3aa: CASRSSGFRNEQFF
CDR3nt: TGTGCCAGCAGATCTAGCGGGTTTAGGAATGAGCAGTTCTTC
v_gene: TRBV27
j_gene: TRBJ2-1
abundance: -
d_gene: TRBD2

CDR3aa: CASRGAGLIEKLFF
CDR3nt: TGTGCCAGCAGGGGAGCGGGACTTATCGAAAAACTGTTTTTT
v_gene: TRBV28
j_gene: TRBJ1-4
abundance: -
d_gene: -

CDR3aa: CASSIDTGGSFYGYTF
CDR3nt: TGTGCCAGTAGTATAGATACAGGGGGCTCTTTCTATGGCTACACCTTC
v_gene: TRBV19
j_gene: TRBJ1-2
abundance: -
d_gene: TRBD1

CDR3aa: CASSWGTGFAGANVLTF
CDR3nt: TGCGCCAGCAGCTGGGGGACAGGGTTCGCTGGGGCCAACGTCCTGACTTTC
v_gene: TRBV5-1
j_gene: TRBJ2-6
abundance: -
d_gene: TRBD1

CDR3aa: CASSTSPVLNEQFF
CDR3nt: TGTGCCAGCAGCACGAGCCCGGTTCTCAATGAGCAGTTCTTC
v_gene: TRBV11-2
j_gene: TRBJ2-1
abundance: once
d_gene: -

CDR3aa: CASSIASFQETQYF
CDR3nt: TGTGCCAGTAGTATAGCTAGCTTCCAAGAGACCCAGTACTTC
v_gene: TRBV19
j_gene: TRBJ2-5
abundance: -
d_gene: -

CDR3aa: CATSDRALYGYTF
CDR3nt: TGTGCCACCTCGGACAGGGCCCTCTATGGCTACACCTTC
v_gene: TRBV19
j_gene: TRBJ1-2
abundance: few
d_gene: TRBD1

CDR3aa: CASSLVRGGETQYF
CDR3nt: TGTGCCAGCAGCTTAGTTCGGGGGGGAGAGACCCAGTACTTC
v_gene: TRBV7-2
j_gene: TRBJ2-5
abundance: -
d_gene: TRBD2

CDR3aa: CSVDGGGPHREQFF
CDR3nt: TGCAGCGTTGATGGCGGGGGGCCCCATAGGGAGCAGTTCTTC
v_gene: TRBV29-1
j_gene: TRBJ2-1
abundance: -
d_gene: TRBD2

CDR3aa: CAWSAGAGNTIYF
CDR3nt: TGTGCCTGGAGTGCCGGGGCTGGAAACACCATATATTTT
v_gene: TRBV30
j_gene: TRBJ1-3
abundance: -
d_gene: -

CDR3aa: CSAMTGVEKLFF
CDR3nt: TGCAGCGCTATGACAGGGGTCGAAAAACTGTTTTTT
v_gene: TRBV29-1
j_gene: TRBJ1-4
abundance: few
d_gene: TRBD1